A single sample is the source of the 3 T cell receptor beta chains below, sequenced in a study of T cells in Graves' hyperthyroidism and ophthalmopathy. It was RNA transcripts that yielded the amplified TCR beta CDR3 regions. Using the HTBI primer set, a first-round RT-PCR was run on the TCR CDR3. TCRdb recomputed calls from the multiplex PCR reads with MiXCR, one row per CDR3 protein. The table shows about 600,000 distinct CDR3 sequences, with 13% to 15% occurring only once. Sequencing was performed on blood. All receptors come from a woman younger than 35 with Graves' ophthalmopathy.

This clonotype was counted only a few times. V and J are TRBV11-2 and TRBJ2-5; a weak D match, TRBD2 (6 bases). V was shortened by 4 bases and J by 5 bases, with 8 bases between the two germline ends. The CDR3 runs to 12 residues. CDR1 and CDR2 (germline): SGHAT, FQNNGV. The CDR3 here is CASSWSGETQYF. CDR3 sequence (DNA): TGTGCCAGCAGCTGGAGCGGGGAGACCCAGTACTTC.

This clonotype was counted many times. This rearrangement joins TRBV9 to TRBJ2-7; 12 nucleotides match TRBD1. The germline CDR1 and CDR2 sequences are SGDLS and YYNGEE. The V and J ends lost 4 bases and 5 bases, in that order; junction bases with no gene match: 7. This CDR3 is 15 amino acids long. The CDR3 bases are TGTGCCAGCAGCCCCTCCGGGACAGGGGGCGACGAGCAGTACTTC. Amino acid sequence: CASSPSGTGGDEQYF.

The chain is built from TRBV27 and TRBJ2-2, with D maybe TRBD1 (5 bases). The CDR3 consists of 16 residues. From germline, CDR1 is MNHEY and CDR2 SMNVEV (reference sequence). The V end lost 3 bases, the J end lost 0 bases, and 11 bases lay between the germline ends. CDR3 sequence: CASSFQGCANTGELFF. The DNA for the CDR3 is TGTGCCAGCAGTTTCCAGGGCTGTGCGAACACCGGGGAGCTGTTTTTT.